Sequencing of this T cell receptor beta chain was carried out in a study of blood T cell repertoires in COVID-19 (dated by TCRdb to the early 2020s). For the study in its entirety: Samples covering the acute and convalescent phases of COVID-19 were provided by collaborators in the United States, Italy and Spain. Samples were obtained from the ongoing ImmuneRACE study (first 160 participants) and from about 1,300 subjects provided by 6 global collaborators. The dataset comprised deeply sampled blood TCRbeta repertoires from subjects exposed to, actively infected with, or recovered from COVID-19. HLA class I and class II types, where available, came from metadata supplied by the sample provider rather than from assay-based typing. The prospective study material was composed of cDNA or gDNA derived from T cells, B-cell-depleted T cells, or PBMCs. The repertoires were made available in a free public database intended to serve as a resource for research on the immune response to SARS-CoV-2. Nearly every sample came with metadata listing a de-identified subject ID, COVID-19 status, age in years and sex. What the authors observed across the whole study: The amount of clinical and demographic metadata varied by source and participant and was provided uncurated.

This clone has only one observation. Its specific antigen is unknown. No per-base quality is available; no much larger clone lies one base away. The CDR3, cysteine through phenylalanine, is 15 amino acids long. CDR3 DNA only is kept here, 45 bases in frame from base 1. Via the germline V gene, CDR1 is MDHEN and CDR2 SYDVKM. Deletion took 7 bases off V and 8 bases off J, with a span of 20 bases between the germline ends. The immunoSEQ Assay, a bias-controlled multiplex PCR, was used to amplify TCRbeta CDR3 regions from genomic DNA. Under the source paper's analysis protocol: Within the assay, amplification of reference gene primers was used to estimate how many nucleated cells each sample contained. Sequence reads were collapsed and filtered to measure the absolute abundance of every unique TCRbeta CDR3 rearrangement. For each sample, productive Simpson clonality was calculated as the square root of Simpson's diversity index across productive rearrangements. Here the immuneACCESS table is served through TCRdb, limited to in-frame sequences with V and J called. Missing clones are a known gap in these copies; in checked studies unresolved V genes cover under half, and the rest lacks a known reason. That table furnishes V, J and clone size, whereas the DNA furnished D and trimming. This sample is represented by 50,000 to 65,000 clones; 74% of them were singletons. The top ten clones comprise roughly 27% of the sample.

Whole blood was collected in K2EDTA tubes by collaborating institutions according to the institutions' own protocols. Collaborator samples were shipped for TCRbeta analysis as frozen whole blood, isolated PBMCs, or DNA extracted from either sample type. The chain is made from TRBV28 and TRBJ1-4; 5 matching bases give a weak D call of TRBD1. The sequence was obtained from a woman aged 80 or over with acute or convalescent COVID-19. The material sequenced was peripheral blood. The CDR3 loop reads CASIRDGGWEEKLFF. The nucleotide sequence is TGTGCCAGCATTCGGGACGGGGGGTGGGAGGAAAAACTGTTTTTT.